These 15 T cell receptor beta chains were sequenced from one sample in a study of a mutant IDH1 vaccine in newly diagnosed glioma. Their cognate antigens are unknown. Data came from immunoSEQ multiplex PCR; TCRdb stores just in-frame clones and leaves some out. In the table there are tens of thousands of clones, 85% to 90% of which are singletons. The time point was: week 11, during vaccination. A single vaccine dose contained 300 ug of mutant IDH1 20-mer peptide, and topical imiquimod was used with it. The sequencing used PBMCs, collected from a glioma patient whose treatment included an IDH1 peptide vaccine. The receptors come from a man between 18 and 35 years old with glioma.

The chain uses TRBV5-1 and TRBJ2-3; TRBD2 might be the D (5 bases). The CDR3 sequence is 13 residues long. In germline, CDR1 is SGHRS, CDR2 YFSETQ. Trimming stripped 4 bases from V and 1 base from J, with 7 bases between. The CDR3 sequence is CASSIGGTDTQYF. CDR3 nucleotides: TGCGCCAGCAGCATCGGGGGCACAGATACGCAGTATTTT.

V gene TRBV10-3 combines with J gene TRBJ2-1, with a weak D call TRBD2 (6 bases). V shed 8 bases and J shed 7 bases, with 15 bases lying between them. CDR1 and CDR2 (germline): ENHRY, SYGVKD. CDR3 length: 13 residues. CDR3 region: CAISGTGPNEQFF. The CDR3 nucleotides are TGTGCCATCTCTGGGACTGGCCCAAATGAGCAGTTCTTC.

This rearrangement joins TRBV19 to TRBJ1-5, with a weak D call TRBD1 (5 bases). This CDR3 spans 14 amino acids. V was trimmed by 3 bases and J by 5 bases, leaving 11 bases between them. Per germline, CDR1 LNHDA and CDR2 SQIVND (reference sequence). CDR3 DNA: TGTGCCAGTAGTATTGCTGCAGGGTATCAGCCCCAGCATTTT. The encoded protein is CASSIAAGYQPQHF.

J is TRBJ1-2 and V is TRBV4-2; TRBD1 aligns across 7 bases. The CDR3 sequence is 14 residues long. Unmatched junction bases numbered 7, after V lost 3 bases and J lost 6 bases. In germline, CDR1 is LGHNA, CDR2 YNFKEQ. CDR3 bases: TGTGCCAGCAGCCAGGGAGGACAGGCCGATGGCTACACCTTC. This sequence encodes CASSQGGQADGYTF.

The chain uses TRBV27 and TRBJ2-3; possibly TRBD2 for D (6 bases). This CDR3 has 14 amino acids. V gave up 5 bases and J gave up 6 bases, with 15 bases separating them. Germline CDR1 MNHEY, CDR2 SMNVEV (reference sequence). DNA of the CDR3: TGTGCCAGCAGTCCGACGAGGGCGGGGGATACGCAGTATTTT. This gives the protein CASSPTRAGDTQYF.

This chain uses TRBV6-6 with TRBJ2-1; D gene ambiguous. The CDR3 consists of 12 residues. Germline lookup yields CDR1 MNHNY and CDR2 SVGAGI (reference sequence). V gave up 4 bases and J gave up 8 bases, with 9 bases separating them. CDR3 residues: CASSSPRYEQFF. CDR3 sequence (DNA): TGTGCCAGCAGTTCTCCCCGATATGAGCAGTTCTTC.

The rearrangement uses TRBV7-9 and TRBJ1-1; 9 bases are a match to TRBD1. The CDR3 extends over 15 amino acids. In germline, CDR1 is SEHNR, CDR2 FQNEAQ (reference sequence). Trimming removed 5 bases from V and 0 bases from J; junction bases left unmatched: 4. In DNA form, the CDR3 reads TGTGCCAGCAGCAAGACAGGGGGGATGAACACTGAAGCTTTCTTT. It yields the protein CASSKTGGMNTEAFF.

The V gene is TRBV5-1, the J gene TRBJ1-6; D is uncertain. Deletions cut 3 bases from V and 5 bases from J, with 9 bases between. This CDR3 is 14 amino acids long. In germline, CDR1 is SGHRS, CDR2 YFSETQ. The CDR3 loop is CASSSGRDNSPLHF. For the CDR3, the DNA is TGCGCCAGCAGCTCAGGACGGGATAATTCACCCCTCCACTTT.

The chain carries TRBV5-6 and TRBJ2-1; 9 bases fit TRBD2. The CDR3 is 14 residues long. CDR1 SGHDT and CDR2 YYEEEE come from the germline V gene. V lost 4 bases to trimming and J lost 8 bases; unmatched junction nucleotides: 7. The chain's CDR3 is CASSRAGGPHEQFF. CDR3 in DNA: TGTGCCAGCAGCCGCGCGGGAGGGCCCCATGAGCAGTTCTTC.

The genes are TRBV7-9 and TRBJ1-2; the match to TRBD1 covers 7 bases. J was trimmed by 6 bases and V by 0 bases; bases with no gene match: 7. This CDR3 contains 15 residues. Per germline, CDR1 SEHNR and CDR2 FQNEAQ (reference sequence). The CDR3 bases are TGTGCCAGCAGCTTAGCCGGGACAGCAGAGGATGGCTACACCTTC. Translation gives CASSLAGTAEDGYTF.

The rearrangement joins TRBV4-3 to TRBJ2-4; D gene unclear. V lost 0 bases, J lost 9 bases, and 15 bases lay in between. The CDR3 has 15 amino acids. Germline lookup yields CDR1 LGHNA and CDR2 YSLEER. CDR3 DNA: TGCGCCAGCAGCCAAGATTTCACCGGTATAGGCATTCAGTACTTC. It yields the protein CASSQDFTGIGIQYF.

The rearrangement links TRBV7-2 to TRBJ1-2, with D unclear. The V gene lost 5 bases and the J gene lost 4 bases, with 14 bases spanning the gap. This CDR3 comprises 14 residues. The V gene's germline CDR1 is SGHTA and CDR2 FQGNSA. The CDR3 DNA follows: TGTGCCAGCAGCAGCATCGAGGCCCTCTATGGCTACACCTTC. It codes for CASSSIEALYGYTF. Based on the CDR3 plus reference TRBV7-2 and TRBJ1-2, the full variable domain is GAGVSQSPSNKVTEKGKDVELRCDPISGHTALYWYRQSLGQGLEFLIYFQGNSAPDKSGLPSDRFSAERTGGSVSTLTIQRTQQEDSAVYLCASSSIEALYGYTFGSGTRLTVV.

The chain joins TRBV18 to TRBJ2-1; 8 nucleotides agree with TRBD2. V shed 3 bases, J shed 8 bases, and the junction held 12 bases outside the gene matches. This CDR3 comprises 16 residues. Germline loops: CDR1 KGHSH, CDR2 LQKENI. CDR3 loop: CASSPGLAGSPYEQFF. CDR3 DNA sequence: TGTGCCAGCTCACCCGGACTAGCTGGTTCTCCGTATGAGCAGTTCTTC.

This clone occurred once. The chain has TRBV2 and TRBJ1-3; D gene uncertain. The ends were cut back, 3 bases at V and 1 base at J, with 4 bases in the middle. Germline loops: CDR1 SNHLY, CDR2 FYNNEI. The CDR3 covers 13 residues. The CDR3 here is CASSDRSGNTIYF. CDR3 DNA: TGTGCCAGCAGTGACAGGTCTGGAAACACCATATATTTT.

This sequence joins TRBV6-5 and TRBJ1-2, with a weak D call TRBD1 (6 bases). Trimming shortened V by 0 bases and J by 6 bases, and 14 bases separated the two germline ends. The CDR3 sequence is 15 residues long. Germline V gives CDR1 MNHEY, CDR2 SVGAGI. Here the CDR3 reads CASSYSRTTGHGYTF. CDR3 sequence (DNA): TGTGCCAGCAGTTACTCGAGAACGACAGGTCATGGCTACACCTTC.